This is a list of T cell receptor beta chains from one sample in a study of shared clonotypes between healthy human individuals. The data were produced by immunoSEQ multiplex PCR, yet TCRdb's version contains in-frame clones alone and is incomplete. Among 2.3 million or so clones, 90% to 95% were seen once, and the ten largest hold under 0.45%. Sequencing was done on a sample of naive CD4+ T cells from PBMCs. The receptors stem from a man younger than 30 in good health. Some clones in this sample may be carry-over from other donors' samples. CDR3s include the opening cysteine and the closing phenylalanine or tryptophan. D genes are given only for firm matches. Expanded clones get a size class; other rows say once, few or many, or leave the size out.

clone size: .; D gene: .; CDR3 length: 13; J gene: TRBJ2-5; V gene: TRBV2; CDR3 protein: CASSRSRQETQYF; CDR3 DNA: TGTGCCAGCAGCCGGTCCCGCCAAGAGACCCAGTACTTC
clone size: .; D gene: .; CDR3 length: 13; J gene: TRBJ2-3; V gene: TRBV5-1; CDR3 protein: CASSIQGTDTQYF; CDR3 DNA: TGCGCCAGCAGCATACAGGGTACGGATACGCAGTATTTT
clone size: .; D gene: .; CDR3 length: 13; J gene: TRBJ1-4; V gene: TRBV29-1; CDR3 protein: CSVAGARGEKLFF; CDR3 DNA: TGCAGCGTTGCGGGGGCCCGGGGGGAAAAACTGTTTTTT
clone size: .; D gene: .; CDR3 length: 14; J gene: TRBJ2-2; V gene: TRBV5-1; CDR3 protein: CASSLRQDTGELFF; CDR3 DNA: TGCGCCAGCAGCCTACGACAGGACACCGGGGAGCTGTTTTTT
clone size: .; D gene: .; CDR3 length: 14; J gene: TRBJ2-2; V gene: TRBV6-4; CDR3 protein: CASSLTGNTGELFF; CDR3 DNA: TGTGCCAGCAGTCTGACAGGAAACACCGGGGAGCTGTTTTTT
clone size: .; D gene: TRBD1; CDR3 length: 14; J gene: TRBJ2-7; V gene: TRBV7-2; CDR3 protein: CASSANRGIYEQYF; CDR3 DNA: TGTGCCAGCAGCGCGAACAGGGGAATCTACGAGCAGTACTTC
clone size: .; D gene: TRBD2; CDR3 length: 14; J gene: TRBJ2-2; V gene: TRBV4-2; CDR3 protein: CASGGLGNTGELFF; CDR3 DNA: TGTGCCAGCGGAGGACTAGGGAACACCGGGGAGCTGTTTTTT
clone size: .; D gene: .; CDR3 length: 17; J gene: TRBJ1-2; V gene: TRBV4-1; CDR3 protein: CASSGGPRARIVGGYTF; CDR3 DNA: TGCGCCAGCAGCGGGGGGCCAAGGGCCAGGATAGTTGGCGGCTACACCTTC
clone size: .; D gene: .; CDR3 length: 15; J gene: TRBJ2-7; V gene: TRBV5-1; CDR3 protein: CASSLAAGSFSEQYF; CDR3 DNA: TGCGCCAGCAGCTTGGCGGCAGGATCCTTCAGCGAGCAGTACTTC
clone size: .; D gene: TRBD2; CDR3 length: 14; J gene: TRBJ2-1; V gene: TRBV28; CDR3 protein: CASSFLASGNEQFF; CDR3 DNA: TGTGCCAGCAGTTTCCTTGCTAGCGGGAATGAGCAGTTCTTC
clone size: .; D gene: .; CDR3 length: 14; J gene: TRBJ1-3; V gene: TRBV6-6; CDR3 protein: CASSYGIDGNTIYF; CDR3 DNA: TGTGCCAGCAGTTACGGAATAGATGGAAACACCATATATTTT
clone size: once; D gene: TRBD2; CDR3 length: 16; J gene: TRBJ2-1; V gene: TRBV19; CDR3 protein: CASSIRGRGWVDEQFF; CDR3 DNA: TGTGCCAGTAGTATAAGAGGGAGGGGCTGGGTGGATGAGCAGTTCTTC
clone size: .; D gene: TRBD2; CDR3 length: 14; J gene: TRBJ2-7; V gene: TRBV6-5; CDR3 protein: CASNTETSPYEQYF; CDR3 DNA: TGTGCCAGCAATACGGAGACTAGCCCCTACGAGCAGTACTTC
clone size: .; D gene: TRBD1; CDR3 length: 16; J gene: TRBJ1-5; V gene: TRBV16; CDR3 protein: CASSQSGQGIGQPQHF; CDR3 DNA: TGTGCCAGCAGCCAATCTGGACAGGGAATTGGTCAGCCCCAGCATTTT
clone size: .; D gene: .; CDR3 length: 15; J gene: TRBJ1-4; V gene: TRBV5-1; CDR3 protein: CASSLGRQAGEKLFF; CDR3 DNA: TGCGCCAGCAGCTTGGGGAGACAGGCTGGCGAAAAACTGTTTTTT
clone size: .; D gene: TRBD1; CDR3 length: 16; J gene: TRBJ1-5; V gene: TRBV19; CDR3 protein: CASSIIGEGAGQPQHF; CDR3 DNA: TGTGCCAGTAGTATTATCGGGGAGGGGGCAGGACAGCCCCAGCATTTT
clone size: .; D gene: TRBD1; CDR3 length: 13; J gene: TRBJ2-3; V gene: TRBV5-8; CDR3 protein: CASSRTGGDTQYF; CDR3 DNA: TGTGCCAGCAGCCGGACAGGGGGGGATACGCAGTATTTT
clone size: .; D gene: .; CDR3 length: 12; J gene: TRBJ1-4; V gene: TRBV2; CDR3 protein: CASRGDGEKLFF; CDR3 DNA: TGTGCCAGCAGGGGCGACGGTGAAAAACTGTTTTTT
clone size: once; D gene: .; CDR3 length: 13; J gene: TRBJ1-2; V gene: TRBV30; CDR3 protein: CAWSWASLYGYTF; CDR3 DNA: TGTGCCTGGAGTTGGGCGTCCCTCTATGGCTACACCTTC
clone size: .; D gene: .; CDR3 length: 15; J gene: TRBJ2-3; V gene: TRBV6-1; CDR3 protein: CASRIGISSGDTQYF; CDR3 DNA: TGTGCCAGCAGAATCGGAATTTCGAGTGGAGATACGCAGTATTTT
clone size: .; D gene: TRBD1; CDR3 length: 14; J gene: TRBJ1-5; V gene: TRBV10-3; CDR3 protein: CAISAYTGDQPQHF; CDR3 DNA: TGTGCCATCAGTGCGTATACAGGGGATCAGCCCCAGCATTTT
clone size: .; D gene: .; CDR3 length: 16; J gene: TRBJ2-3; V gene: TRBV5-1; CDR3 protein: CASSFQQGTSTDTQYF; CDR3 DNA: TGCGCCAGCAGTTTTCAACAGGGTACTAGCACAGATACGCAGTATTTT
clone size: once; D gene: .; CDR3 length: 15; J gene: TRBJ2-5; V gene: TRBV10-3; CDR3 protein: CAISARRDSQETQYF; CDR3 DNA: TGTGCCATCAGTGCGCGGAGGGACTCACAAGAGACCCAGTACTTC
clone size: .; D gene: .; CDR3 length: 14; J gene: TRBJ2-5; V gene: TRBV4-3; CDR3 protein: CASSQDGARETQYF; CDR3 DNA: TGCGCCAGCAGCCAAGATGGGGCCCGTGAGACCCAGTACTTC
clone size: .; D gene: .; CDR3 length: 14; J gene: TRBJ2-4; V gene: TRBV6-5; CDR3 protein: CASSYSKGGNIQYF; CDR3 DNA: TGTGCCAGCAGTTACTCTAAAGGAGGAAACATTCAGTACTTC
clone size: .; D gene: TRBD1; CDR3 length: 14; J gene: TRBJ2-1; V gene: TRBV28; CDR3 protein: CATNRDSWYNEQFF; CDR3 DNA: TGTGCCACCAACCGGGACAGTTGGTACAATGAGCAGTTCTTC
clone size: .; D gene: TRBD2; CDR3 length: 13; J gene: TRBJ2-7; V gene: TRBV7-2; CDR3 protein: CASSASGSYEQYF; CDR3 DNA: TGTGCCAGCAGCGCCAGCGGGAGCTACGAGCAGTACTTC
clone size: .; D gene: .; CDR3 length: 16; J gene: TRBJ1-4; V gene: TRBV28; CDR3 protein: CASSLMTTGLNEKLFF; CDR3 DNA: TGTGCCAGCAGCCTAATGACGACAGGACTAAATGAAAAACTGTTTTTT
clone size: .; D gene: .; CDR3 length: 13; J gene: TRBJ1-5; V gene: TRBV27; CDR3 protein: CASRWQRDQPQHF; CDR3 DNA: TGTGCCAGCAGGTGGCAACGAGATCAGCCCCAGCATTTT
clone size: .; D gene: .; CDR3 length: 16; J gene: TRBJ2-3; V gene: TRBV9; CDR3 protein: CASSTRGSFSTDTQYF; CDR3 DNA: TGTGCCAGCAGCACAAGAGGGAGCTTTTCCACAGATACGCAGTATTTT
clone size: .; D gene: .; CDR3 length: 20; J gene: TRBJ2-1; V gene: TRBV5-1; CDR3 protein: CASSSPSRGYVGNSYNEQFF; CDR3 DNA: TGCGCCAGCAGCTCTCCCTCCAGGGGTTATGTCGGGAACTCCTACAATGAGCAGTTCTTC